This TCR beta chain was captured by sequencing in a study of early T cells in non-severe SARS-CoV-2 infection. Turning to the study itself: From unsorted whole blood, bulk RNA was sequenced, and the chains remained unpaired.

This clonotype was counted at least ten times. Its target is unknown. V shed 2 bases and J shed 2 bases, with 9 bases lying between them. The CDR3 is made up of 14 amino acids. Per germline, CDR1 MNHEY and CDR2 SVGEGT. cDNA molecules, individually, were tagged with unique molecular identifiers. TCRdb itself ran the 5' RACE reads through MiXCR, one entry per CDR3 protein. The profile shows tens of thousands of distinct CDR3 sequences, 10% of them singletons. Study conclusions and caveats: VDJdb matching, biased toward anti-spike CD8 responses, missed private and CD4 specificities.

V usage is TRBV6-2 or TRBV6-3 and J usage is TRBJ1-2, with no clear D. The source of this sequence is an adult who was a healthcare worker with PCR-confirmed SARS-CoV-2 infection or an uninfected control (not recorded which). The sample here was whole blood, taken at baseline. In nucleotides, the CDR3 is TGTGCCAGCAGTTACGAGGACGGAAACTATGGCTACACCTTC. Its translation: CASSYEDGNYGYTF.